The entry below describes one T cell receptor (beta chain). No cognate antigen has been identified for it. The record has no base qualities; no much larger clone is one base away. V is shortened by 3 bases, J by 0 bases, and the region joining them spans 9 bases. The CDR3, cysteine through phenylalanine, is 15 amino acids long. The DNA shown is the 45-base CDR3, in frame from base 1. The germline V gene gives CDR1 as MRHNA and CDR2 as SNTAGT. This sample was sequenced with an Illumina HiSeq 2500. Quantitative 5'-RACE with molecular barcodes was the method used to prepare the TCR beta libraries. On the authors' methods: A new computational method based on a probabilistic model of VDJ rearrangement was used to identify disease-linked TCR variants. The raw public data were reprocessed by TCRdb itself: fastp quality trimming at Q25, MiXCR clonotype calling, in-frame beta chains only. A single entry per CDR3 protein holds the most common genes and DNA from its merged rows. In this record, the V and J calls reflect TCRdb's handling and not the investigators' own analysis. The table for this sample lists 250,000 to 300,000 distinct CDR3 sequences; 18% of them were counted only once. The ten largest make up around 30% of the sample.

The data belong to a study of CD8 T cells in ankylosing spondylitis (dated by TCRdb to 2016 to 2017). In the study overall: The study set out to find disease-linked TCR variants by profiling T cell receptor beta repertoires in ankylosing spondylitis patients and healthy donors. In total, the full study cohort was made up of some 110 healthy donors and approximately 24 ankylosing spondylitis patients. Samples of peripheral blood were taken, and for ankylosing spondylitis patients, synovial fluid was collected as well.

On the study overall, not on this receptor specifically: Blood from ankylosing spondylitis patients appeared to be characterized by a TCR beta motif composed of eight or nine highly homologous amino acid variants. Significant enrichment of the disease-linked clones was reported in matched synovial fluid samples from ankylosing spondylitis patients. Some motif variants had previously been reported in the synovial fluid and blood of reactive arthritis patients, which suggests shared mechanisms of disease initiation. The disease-linked clones showed a CD8+ phenotype and occurred at relatively low frequencies in peripheral blood.

The rearranged chain carries TRBV6-4 and TRBJ2-1; there is no confident call for the D gene. This receptor was taken from a male donor with ankylosing spondylitis or in good health (not recorded which). Sequencing input: blood, either unsorted or a sorted T cell fraction (not recorded which). The CDR3 sequence is CASSEDAYSYNEQFF. The nucleotide sequence reads TGTGCCAGCAGTGAGGACGCATACTCCTACAATGAGCAGTTCTTC.